A single sample gave rise to the 30 T cell receptor beta chains below, sequenced in a study of cytomegalovirus exposure and HLA in healthy donors. Measured with immunoSEQ multiplex PCR; TCRdb has only the in-frame clones, and not every one. Of about 110,000 clones in the sample, around nine tenths were seen once. Sequenced: PBMCs. The receptors stem from a woman under 30 in good health and CMV-seronegative.

A remark on this clone: Different DNA sequences within this sample yield the same CDR3. The rearrangement uses TRBV6-1 and TRBJ2-3; 15 bases match TRBD2. The CDR3 is 14 amino acids. Germline V CDR1 and CDR2: MNHNS, SASEGT. Unmatched junction bases numbered 2, after V lost 7 bases and J lost 6 bases. CDR3 in amino acids: CASTGTSGRDTQYF. The CDR3 region has the DNA TGTGCCAGCACCGGGACTAGCGGGAGGGATACGCAGTATTTT.

This clone came up once. The chain uses TRBV5-1 and TRBJ2-7, with TRBD1 matching over 7 bases. V lost 3 bases to trimming and J lost 3 bases; unmatched junction nucleotides: 6. The CDR3 contains 14 residues. Germline V gene data show CDR1 as SGHRS and CDR2 as YFSETQ. The CDR3 sequence: CASSSRTGDYEQYF. CDR3 coding DNA: TGCGCCAGCAGCTCAAGGACAGGTGACTACGAGCAGTACTTC.

The V and J genes are TRBV5-8 and TRBJ1-2, with a tentative D call TRBD1 (6 bases). V lost 1 base to trimming and J lost 5 bases, with 12 bases between them. From germline, CDR1 is SGHTS and CDR2 YDEGEE. The CDR3 consists of 14 residues. The CDR3 protein is CASSLRGGSYGYTF. CDR3 nucleotide sequence: TGTGCCAGCAGCTTGAGAGGGGGATCGTATGGCTACACCTTC. Looking up the rest from reference TRBV5-8 and TRBJ1-2 gives the full variable domain: EAGVTQSPTHLIKTRGQQATLRCSPISGHTSVYWYQQALGLGLQFLLWYDEGEERNRGNFPPRFSGRQFPNYSSELNVNALELEDSALYLCASSLRGGSYGYTFGSGTRLTVV.

The chain joins TRBV5-1 to TRBJ2-7, with 9 bases identical to TRBD1. This CDR3 comprises 16 residues. Unmatched junction bases numbered 4, after V lost 0 bases and J lost 0 bases. Germline CDR1 is SGHRS and CDR2 is YFSETQ. The CDR3 DNA follows: TGCGCCAGCAGCTTGGGGGGGACAGGGAGCTCCTACGAGCAGTACTTC. This codes for CASSLGGTGSSYEQYF.

The chain combines TRBV29-1 with TRBJ2-7, with 15 bases fitting TRBD2. V trimming: 7 bases; J trimming: 6 bases; junction bases outside the gene matches: 4. Germline assignment: CDR1 SQVTM and CDR2 ANQGSEA. The CDR3 spans 13 residues. The chain's CDR3 is CSGGLAGGLEQYF. In DNA form, the CDR3 reads TGCAGCGGAGGACTAGCGGGAGGGCTCGAGCAGTACTTC.

V and J are TRBV5-4 and TRBJ1-5; D is undetermined. Trimming stripped 4 bases from V and 7 bases from J, with 12 bases between. The CDR3 is 13 residues long. Germline V gives CDR1 SGHNT, CDR2 YYREEE (reference sequence). The CDR3 reads CASSIRSGQPQHF. CDR3 DNA: TGTGCCAGCAGCATCCGTTCAGGACAGCCCCAGCATTTT.

J is TRBJ2-7 and V is TRBV28, with D possibly matching TRBD2 (5 bases). CDR3 size: 12 residues. Germline CDR1 and CDR2: MDHEN and SYDVKM. With 4 bases removed from V and 7 bases from J, the gap between germline ends came to 11 bases. As DNA, the CDR3 is TGTGCCAGCAGTTACGGGGAAGGAGAGCAGTACTTC. Translated: CASSYGEGEQYF.

This clone was found once. This chain links TRBV9 with TRBJ2-7; 9 nucleotides align to TRBD1. CDR3 size: 12 residues. The germline gives CDR1 SGDLS, CDR2 YYNGEE. The ends lost 7 bases at V and 1 base at J; junction bases unmatched: 0. The CDR3 region has the DNA TGTGCCAGCGGGACAGGGTCCTACGAGCAGTACTTC. As protein: CASGTGSYEQYF.

In DNA form, the CDR3 reads TGTGCCAGCAGCTTGACTAGCGGGAGGACCGAGCAGTACTTC. It codes for CASSLTSGRTEQYF. This rearrangement joins TRBV7-2 to TRBJ2-7, with 13 bases matching TRBD2. Germline V gene data show CDR1 as SGHTA and CDR2 as FQGNSA. This CDR3 spans 14 amino acids. With V trimmed by 3 bases and J by 6 bases, 2 bases remained unmatched. Based on the CDR3 plus reference TRBV7-2 and TRBJ2-7, the full variable domain is GAGVSQSPSNKVTEKGKDVELRCDPISGHTALYWYRQSLGQGLEFLIYFQGNSAPDKSGLPSDRFSAERTGGSVSTLTIQRTQQEDSAVYLCASSLTSGRTEQYFGPGTRLTVT.

The chain uses TRBV7-3 and TRBJ2-1; 8 nucleotides line up with TRBD2. Trimming cost V 2 bases and J 8 bases; bases outside gene matches: 5. CDR1 and CDR2 (germline): SGHTA, FQGTGA. The CDR3 spans 14 residues. This CDR3 is CASSLWGGGYEQFF. The CDR3 nucleotides are TGTGCCAGCAGCTTATGGGGCGGGGGGTATGAGCAGTTCTTC.

This clone was detected only once. The chain combines TRBV9 with TRBJ2-2; 10 nucleotides agree with TRBD1. V was pared by 3 bases and J by 0 bases, with 5 bases of the junction left unmatched. Germline lookup yields CDR1 SGDLS and CDR2 YYNGEE. The CDR3 runs to 17 residues. The CDR3 loop reads CASSARQGAANTGELFF. CDR3 in DNA: TGTGCCAGCAGCGCACGACAGGGGGCTGCGAACACCGGGGAGCTGTTTTTT.

This chain links TRBV9 with TRBJ2-3; 11 nucleotides align to TRBD2. CDR3 size: 16 residues. With V trimmed by 2 bases and J by 1 base, 3 bases remained unmatched. Germline-derived CDR1 and CDR2 are SGDLS and YYNGEE. For the CDR3, the DNA is TGTGCCAGCAGCGTGCCGACTAGCGGGGGCACAGATACGCAGTATTTT. It codes for CASSVPTSGGTDTQYF.

About this clone itself: Distinct nucleotide sequences in the sample also encode this CDR3. V usage is TRBV9 and J usage is TRBJ2-7; 10 bases are shared with TRBD1. Germline V CDR1 and CDR2: SGDLS, YYNGEE. CDR3 length: 14 amino acids. V was clipped by 0 bases and J by 4 bases; unmatched bases: 1. In nucleotides, the CDR3 is TGTGCCAGCAGCGTAGGACAGGGGGCGTACGAGCAGTACTTC. Protein sequence: CASSVGQGAYEQYF.

The sample holds one count of this clone. The rearrangement uses TRBV5-4 and TRBJ2-3; D is unclear. V lost 1 base and J 4 bases, leaving 7 bases between the germline ends. Germline CDR1 is SGHNT and CDR2 is YYREEE (reference sequence). CDR3 length: 13 residues. CDR3 in amino acids: CASSLPQSDTQYF. In nucleotides, the CDR3 is TGTGCCAGCAGCTTGCCCCAGTCAGATACGCAGTATTTT.

This chain joins TRBV19 and TRBJ1-5, with D unclear. CDR1 is LNHDA, CDR2 SQIVND, per germline (reference sequence). This CDR3 is built from 15 residues. Trimming left V 3 bases short and J 0 bases short, with 9 bases between. The DNA of the CDR3 is TGTGCCAGTAGTATCCTACAGACTAGCAATCAGCCCCAGCATTTT. Its protein is CASSILQTSNQPQHF.

The V and J genes are TRBV7-2 and TRBJ2-7; 8 nucleotides agree with TRBD2. Trimming cost V 7 bases and J 5 bases; bases outside gene matches: 10. The CDR3 totals 14 residues. Germline V gene data show CDR1 as SGHTA and CDR2 as FQGNSA. The CDR3 sequence: CASTRSSREDEQYF. CDR3 nucleotide sequence: TGTGCCAGCACCAGATCCTCGCGGGAGGACGAGCAGTACTTC.

The chain uses TRBV5-1 and TRBJ2-2, with 7 bases matching TRBD1. Unmatched junction bases numbered 6, after V lost 3 bases and J lost 4 bases. This CDR3 comprises 15 residues. CDR1 and CDR2 (germline): SGHRS, YFSETQ. CDR3 in amino acids: CASSSPGQTTGELFF. DNA of the CDR3: TGCGCCAGCAGCTCCCCGGGACAGACCACCGGGGAGCTGTTTTTT. Complete variable domain (other parts from reference TRBV5-1 and TRBJ2-2): KAGVTQTPRYLIKTRGQQVTLSCSPISGHRSVSWYQQTPGQGLQFLFEYFSETQRNKGNFPGRFSGRQFSNSRSEMNVSTLELGDSALYLCASSSPGQTTGELFFGEGSRLTVL.

CDR3 region: CASSLVMGQPEAFF. In nucleotides, the CDR3 is TGTGCCAGCAGCTTAGTGATGGGACAGCCAGAAGCTTTCTTT. The chain is built from TRBV7-8 and TRBJ1-1; 7 nucleotides match TRBD1. Germline V lookup: CDR1 SGHVS, CDR2 FQNEAQ. With 1 base clipped from V and 8 bases from J, the junction kept 7 bases outside the gene matches. The CDR3 has 14 residues.

This chain connects TRBV15 to TRBJ1-2; 8 positions agree with TRBD1. After removal of 0 bases from V and 5 bases from J, the junction contained 2 bases not matched to a gene. This CDR3 is 14 amino acids long. The germline V gene encodes CDR1 LNHNV and CDR2 YYDKDF (reference sequence). This chain's CDR3 is CATSRDRQGYGYTF. The DNA for the CDR3 is TGTGCCACCAGCAGAGATCGACAGGGGTATGGCTACACCTTC.

Only a few counts were recorded for this clone. The CDR3 is CASSYTGQYGYTF. The CDR3 DNA follows: TGTGCCAGCAGTTACACGGGACAGTATGGCTACACCTTC. The rearrangement uses TRBV9 and TRBJ1-2; 7 bases fit TRBD1. The V gene end was trimmed by 5 bases and the J gene end by 5 bases; junction bases not matched to a gene: 6. Looked up from germline, CDR1 is SGDLS and CDR2 is YYNGEE. There are 13 residues in the CDR3.

A single count supports this clone. The chain uses TRBV6-5 and TRBJ1-1, with TRBD1 matching over 8 bases. CDR1 is MNHEY, CDR2 SVGAGI, per germline. The CDR3 has 15 residues. The trim removed 7 bases at V and 1 base at J, leaving 8 bases unmatched. The CDR3 protein is CASKVDRDANTEAFF. The CDR3 nucleotides read TGTGCCAGCAAAGTGGACAGGGATGCGAACACTGAAGCTTTCTTT.

This sequence joins TRBV21-1 and TRBJ2-7; the table's D call, TRBD1, was not checked against the DNA. TRBV21-1 is an annotated pseudogene. The CDR3 totals 12 residues. CDR3 nucleotides: TGTGCCGCAGGGCCTAGAACCTACGAGCAGTACTTC. The encoded protein is CAAGPRTYEQYF.

The genes are TRBV5-8 and TRBJ2-5, with D possibly being TRBD2 (6 bases). Trimming left V 3 bases short and J 3 bases short, with 15 bases between. CDR1 is SGHTS and CDR2 is YDEGEE in the germline V gene. This CDR3 spans 15 amino acids. The CDR3 here is CASSWGTAQEETQYF. The DNA of the CDR3 is TGTGCCAGCAGCTGGGGGACTGCCCAGGAAGAGACCCAGTACTTC.

The V gene is TRBV5-1, the J gene TRBJ2-7; 16 bases fit TRBD2. The CDR3 runs to 17 residues. The junction had 10 bases not matched to a gene; V was cut back by 3 bases and J by 7 bases. Germline V gene sequence: CDR1 SGHRS, CDR2 YFSETQ. The CDR3 sequence is CASSWTGTSGGASEQYF. CDR3 DNA: TGCGCCAGCAGCTGGACCGGGACTAGCGGGGGGGCCAGTGAGCAGTACTTC.

The chain couples TRBV7-6 to TRBJ2-7, with TRBD2 matching over 7 bases. J gave up 2 bases and V 5 bases, and 12 bases lay outside the gene matches. The CDR3 runs to 16 residues. From germline, CDR1 is SGHVS and CDR2 FNYEAQ. CDR3 sequence: CASSPYSGLGAYEQYF. The DNA of the CDR3 is TGTGCCAGCAGCCCTTATAGCGGGTTGGGCGCCTACGAGCAGTACTTC.

The rearrangement uses TRBV2 and TRBJ1-4; 9 bases agree with TRBD1. J gave up 8 bases and V 4 bases, and 5 bases lay outside the gene matches. The length of the CDR3 is 14 residues. Per germline, CDR1 SNHLY and CDR2 FYNNEI. The CDR3 reads CASSGTGGSEKLFF. Here the CDR3 DNA reads TGTGCCAGCAGTGGAACAGGGGGCAGCGAAAAACTGTTTTTT.

The J gene is TRBJ2-1, the V gene TRBV2; 10 bases are a match to TRBD2. The CDR3 runs to 17 residues. The J segment lost 4 bases and the V segment lost 6 bases, leaving 12 bases of the junction unmatched. Germline lookup yields CDR1 SNHLY and CDR2 FYNNEI. CDR3 in amino acids: CASRTGTSDPSYNEQFF. The CDR3 DNA reads TGTGCCAGCAGAACCGGGACTAGCGACCCCTCGTACAATGAGCAGTTCTTC.

This clone was detected only once. V usage is TRBV27 and J usage is TRBJ2-7; 7 bases align to TRBD1. The ends lost 3 bases at V and 3 bases at J; junction bases unmatched: 11. The CDR3 length is 16 residues. CDR1 and CDR2 from the germline V gene are MNHEY and SMNVEV (reference sequence). Here the CDR3 DNA reads TGTGCCAGCAGTTTGTCAGGACAGGTCTTGGTCTACGAGCAGTACTTC. Amino acid sequence: CASSLSGQVLVYEQYF.

J is TRBJ2-1 and V is TRBV6-5, with 11 bases that match TRBD2. Germline trimming cut 1 base from V and 8 bases from J; bases unmatched to any gene: 7. This CDR3 comprises 16 residues. CDR1 is MNHEY and CDR2 is SVGAGI in the germline V gene. The CDR3 nucleotides read TGTGCCAGCAGTTACTTTAGCGGGGGGGCGTCAGATGAGCAGTTCTTC. Its protein product is CASSYFSGGASDEQFF.

The rearrangement joins TRBV14 to TRBJ1-6; TRBD1 agrees at 7 bases. CDR1 is SGHDN, CDR2 FVKESK, per germline. J gave up 2 bases and V 3 bases, and 1 base lay outside the gene matches. The length of the CDR3 is 15 residues. The CDR3 loop reads CASSHGQAYNSPLHF. Here the CDR3 DNA reads TGTGCCAGCAGCCATGGACAGGCCTATAATTCACCCCTCCACTTT.